This T cell receptor beta chain is from a study of early T cells in non-severe SARS-CoV-2 infection. Study background: Sequencing of bulk RNA from unsorted whole blood was done, without chain pairing.

Details on this clonotype: Antigen specificity is unknown.

The study, taken as a whole, reports: VDJdb matching, biased toward anti-spike CD8 responses, missed private and CD4 specificities.

Unique molecular identifiers were affixed to single, distinct cDNA molecules. TCRdb recomputed calls from the 5' RACE reads with MiXCR, one row per CDR3 protein. This table has roughly 72,000 distinct CDR3 sequences, more than 10% appearing once. Per the germline V gene, CDR1 is SGHAT and CDR2 is FQNNGV. The CDR3 extends over 16 amino acids. V gave up 3 bases and J gave up 6 bases; unmatched junction bases: 7. The gene calls are TRBV11-2 and TRBJ2-2; TRBD1 aligns across 10 bases. The receptor was derived from an adult who was a healthcare worker with PCR-confirmed SARS-CoV-2 infection or an uninfected control (not recorded which). The sample was whole blood. The CDR3 bases are TGTGCCAGCAGCTTGTTAGACAGGGGGCGCCCCGGGGAGCTGTTTTTT. Translation: CASSLLDRGRPGELFF.